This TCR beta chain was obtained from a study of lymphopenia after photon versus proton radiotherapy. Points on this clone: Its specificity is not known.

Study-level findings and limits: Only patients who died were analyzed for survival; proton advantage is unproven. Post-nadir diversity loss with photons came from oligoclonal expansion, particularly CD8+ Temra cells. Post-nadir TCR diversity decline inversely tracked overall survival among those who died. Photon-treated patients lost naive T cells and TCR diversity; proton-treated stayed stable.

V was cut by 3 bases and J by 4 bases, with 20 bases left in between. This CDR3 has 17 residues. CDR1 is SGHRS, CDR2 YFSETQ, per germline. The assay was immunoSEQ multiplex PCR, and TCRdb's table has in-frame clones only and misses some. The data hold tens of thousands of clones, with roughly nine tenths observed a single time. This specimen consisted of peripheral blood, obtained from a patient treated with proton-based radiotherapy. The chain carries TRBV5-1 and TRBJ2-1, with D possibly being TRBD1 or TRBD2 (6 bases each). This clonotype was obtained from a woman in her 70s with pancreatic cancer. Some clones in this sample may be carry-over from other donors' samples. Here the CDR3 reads CASSWTPGGGVYNEQFF. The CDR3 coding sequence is TGCGCCAGCAGCTGGACCCCTGGGGGCGGGGTGTACAATGAGCAGTTCTTC.